This T cell receptor beta chain appears in the sequencing data of a study of Graves' ophthalmopathy and Graves' hyperthyroidism. Points from the study as a whole: Ophthalmopathy progression was predicted by the model at about 70% sensitivity and approximately 73% specificity. Using a 13-signature model, the authors split ophthalmopathy from stable hyperthyroidism, with roughly 90% sensitivity and around 76% specificity.

To note about this clonotype: Its cognate antigen is unknown.

V was shortened by 6 bases and J by 4 bases, with 16 bases between the two germline ends. The CDR3 has 14 residues. The germline V gene has CDR1 MNHNS and CDR2 SASEGT. CDR3 regions of TCR beta were amplified from RNA transcripts. HTBI-primed RT-PCR formed the first round, and a multiplex PCR formed the second. TCRdb recomputed calls from the multiplex PCR reads with MiXCR, one row per CDR3 protein. The data show about 370,000 distinct CDR3 sequences, approximately 17% seen once. The clonotype was recovered from an adult woman with stable Graves' hyperthyroidism. The chain joins TRBV6-1 to TRBJ2-7; perhaps D is TRBD1 or TRBD2 (5 bases each). Material for sequencing was peripheral blood. CDR3 region: CASRSWDGRYEQYF. CDR3 nucleotide sequence: TGTGCCAGCAGATCGTGGGACGGTCGGTACGAGCAGTACTTC.